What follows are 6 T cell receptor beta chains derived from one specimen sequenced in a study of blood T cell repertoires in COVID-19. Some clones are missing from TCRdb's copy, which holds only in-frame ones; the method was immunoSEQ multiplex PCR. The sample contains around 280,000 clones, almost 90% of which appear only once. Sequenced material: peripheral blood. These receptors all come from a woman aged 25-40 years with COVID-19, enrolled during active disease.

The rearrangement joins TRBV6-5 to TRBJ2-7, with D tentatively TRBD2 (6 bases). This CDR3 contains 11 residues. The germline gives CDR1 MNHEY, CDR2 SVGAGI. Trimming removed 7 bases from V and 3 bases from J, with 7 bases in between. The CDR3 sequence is CASKGGYEQYF. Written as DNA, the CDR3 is TGTGCCAGCAAGGGAGGCTACGAGCAGTACTTC.

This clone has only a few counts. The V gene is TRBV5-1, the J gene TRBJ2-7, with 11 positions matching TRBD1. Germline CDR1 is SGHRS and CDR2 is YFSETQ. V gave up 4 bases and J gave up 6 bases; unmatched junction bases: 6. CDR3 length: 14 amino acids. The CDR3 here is CASSQGQGGFEQYF. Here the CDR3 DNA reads TGCGCCAGCAGCCAGGGACAGGGGGGCTTCGAGCAGTACTTC.

CDR3 residues: CASSVVQQGTEAFF. The CDR3, as DNA: TGTGCCAGCAGCGTAGTTCAACAGGGGACTGAAGCTTTCTTT. The J gene is TRBJ1-1, the V gene TRBV9, with TRBD1 matching 7 bases. The CDR3 contains 14 residues. The germline V gene encodes CDR1 SGDLS and CDR2 YYNGEE. V trimming: 0 bases; J trimming: 5 bases; junction bases outside the gene matches: 4.

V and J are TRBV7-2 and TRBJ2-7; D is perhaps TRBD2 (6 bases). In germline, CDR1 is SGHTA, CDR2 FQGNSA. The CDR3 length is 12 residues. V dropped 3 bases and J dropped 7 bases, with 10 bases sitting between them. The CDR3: CASSFDAGEQYF. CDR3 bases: TGTGCCAGCAGCTTCGACGCGGGAGAGCAGTACTTC.

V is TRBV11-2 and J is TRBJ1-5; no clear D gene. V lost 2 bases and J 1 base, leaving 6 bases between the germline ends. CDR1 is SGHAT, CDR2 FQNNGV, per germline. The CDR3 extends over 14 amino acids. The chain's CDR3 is CASSLSNSNQPQHF. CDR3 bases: TGTGCCAGCAGCTTAAGCAACAGCAATCAGCCCCAGCATTTT.

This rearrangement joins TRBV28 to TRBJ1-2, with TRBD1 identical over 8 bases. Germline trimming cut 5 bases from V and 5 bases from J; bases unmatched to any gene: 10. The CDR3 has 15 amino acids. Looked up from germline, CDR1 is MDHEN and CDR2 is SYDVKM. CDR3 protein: CASSPRTGTTYGYTF. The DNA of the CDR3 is TGTGCCAGCAGTCCTCGGACAGGGACCACTTATGGCTACACCTTC.